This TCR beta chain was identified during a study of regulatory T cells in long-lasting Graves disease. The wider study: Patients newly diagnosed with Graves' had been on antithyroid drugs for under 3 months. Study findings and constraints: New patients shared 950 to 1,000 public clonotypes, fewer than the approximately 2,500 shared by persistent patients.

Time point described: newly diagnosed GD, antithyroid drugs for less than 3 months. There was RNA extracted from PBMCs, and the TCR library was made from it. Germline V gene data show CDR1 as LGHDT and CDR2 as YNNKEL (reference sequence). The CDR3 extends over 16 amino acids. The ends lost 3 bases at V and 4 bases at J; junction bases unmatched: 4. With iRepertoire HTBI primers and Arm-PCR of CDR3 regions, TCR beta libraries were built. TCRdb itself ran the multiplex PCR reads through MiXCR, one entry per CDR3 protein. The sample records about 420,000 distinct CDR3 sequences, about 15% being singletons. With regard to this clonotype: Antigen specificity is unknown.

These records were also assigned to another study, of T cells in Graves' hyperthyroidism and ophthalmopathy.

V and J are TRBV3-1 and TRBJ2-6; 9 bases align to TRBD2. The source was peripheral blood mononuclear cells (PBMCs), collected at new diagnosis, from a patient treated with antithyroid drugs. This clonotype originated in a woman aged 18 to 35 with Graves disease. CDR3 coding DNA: TGTGCCAGCAGCCACGCGGGAGGGACGGGGGCCAACGTCCTGACTTTC. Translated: CASSHAGGTGANVLTF. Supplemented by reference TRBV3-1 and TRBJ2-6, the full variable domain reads DTAVSQTPKYLVTQMGNDKSIKCEQNLGHDTMYWYKQDSKKFLKIMFSYNNKELIINETVPNRFSPKSPDKAHLNLHINSLELGDSAVYFCASSHAGGTGANVLTFGAGSRLTVL.